The present T cell receptor beta chain was sequenced within a study of beta chain features in type 1 diabetes (dated by TCRdb to the late 2010s). At the level of the whole study: Patients and healthy donors did not differ in mean age, gender distribution, total cell number or subset yield. Whereas all 28 donors provided naive and central memory subsets, regulatory and stem cell-like memory subsets were isolated from just 8 patients and about eight healthy donors. In the study, recently diagnosed type 1 diabetes patients and matched healthy donors were compared on the TCRB repertoires of their sorted circulating CD4+ T cell subsets. Across all samples, 107,917,701 sorted cells were examined, and cell number per subset correlated strongly with RNA yield.

The High Capacity cDNA Reverse Transcription Kit was used to reverse transcribe all of the isolated RNA, meaning that expressed TCRB transcripts were what got sequenced. Deep immunoSEQ sequencing was performed on naive, central memory and regulatory T cell samples, with an average of roughly 3.3 million total reads per sample. Sorted cells were lysed in RLT buffer and RNA was extracted with DNase-treated RNeasy Micro or Mini kits, depending on cell number. To prevent cross-contamination, each cell subset was processed individually, whereas patient and healthy donor samples were processed jointly. The immunoSEQ multiplex PCR was used to amplify TCRB sequences from cDNA, generating 87-bp fragments that spanned the CDR3 region. Sequencing of the amplicons was done on the Illumina HiSeq platform. Processing in the source paper ran as follows. Synthetic template baselines were used to correct PCR bias computationally, reads within Hamming distance 2 were collapsed, and singletons that could not be merged were discarded. Reads were aligned against IMGT so that V, D and J genes, CDR3 length and insertions or deletions at six rearrangement sites could be assigned. Within each subset, clonotype counts were normalized to sorted cell number, and only after that were true diversity and Gini coefficients computed with the tcR R package. The overlap coefficient, calculated on TCRB nucleotide sequences, was used to quantify repertoire sharing. Out-of-frame TCRB sequences from naive cells were analyzed as a proxy for the pre-selection repertoire. TCRdb obtained this table from immuneACCESS and retained in-frame rearrangements with V and J assigned. These tables miss some clones; where compared with another copy, unresolved V genes account for less than half of the shortfall, and the remainder is unexplained. For V, J and clone size, that table is used; D and trimming come from the DNA. Counted in this sample were 150,000 to 200,000 clones; roughly 60% of them appeared once. Of the sample, nearly 0.09% falls within the top ten clones.

As regards this clone: No antigen is known for it. Base qualities are not recorded, but no much larger clone differs from it by a single base.

The germline V gene encodes CDR1 SQVTM and CDR2 ANQGSEA. The junction carries 15 bases between V and J, which are trimmed by 4 bases and 3 bases respectively. The CDR3 measures 14 amino acids from cysteine to phenylalanine. Solely the CDR3 DNA is kept, with 42 bases framed from the first base. From each donor, a single peripheral blood sample of around 120 mL on average was drawn into heparinised tubes. A BD FACSAria II was used to sort naive, central memory, regulatory and stem cell-like memory CD4+ T cells with a panel that included CD45RO, CCR7, CD25, CD127, CD95 and CD27. A purity above 95% was achieved for all sorted populations. PBMCs were isolated right away by Lymphoprep density gradient centrifugation and were stained directly, without culture. So that batch effects would be minimized, each experiment stained and sorted samples in pairs, pairing one healthy donor with one patient. Study-wide conclusions, independent of this receptor: Fewer insertions and more nucleotide deletions at VDJ recombination sites were observed in patients with type 1 diabetes, implying thymic rearrangement abnormalities. Because cDNA was sequenced instead of genomic DNA, activated cells with high expression could be over-represented, although the groups did not differ in activation or CD3 levels. Because small numbers of individuals were included in the HLA sub-analyses, any influence of HLA type on TCRB rearrangement was left unresolved. PCR might favor shorter templates, but patient and control samples were amplified and corrected together, so any skew would affect both groups equally. A moderate but significant shortening of TCRB CDR3 length was observed in type 1 diabetes patients in all four CD4+ subsets. Naive, central memory and regulatory TCRB repertoires appeared to be more alike among patients than among healthy donors.

The sequence derives from a man aged 25 to 40 with type 1 diabetes. Material for sequencing was naive CD4+ T cells from blood. Taken with the paper, the label for cell subset or site translates to: true naive CD4+ T cells. The sequence is built from TRBV29-1 and TRBJ1-2; 6 matching bases give a weak D call of TRBD1. In nucleotides, the sequence is TGCAGCGTTGGGACAGCAACCCCCTACTATGGCTACACCTTC. Translated, it reads CSVGTATPYYGYTF.